This T cell receptor beta chain was identified in a study of response to subunit inactivated influenza vaccine (dated by TCRdb to 2017 to 2018). About the investigation overall: The study used deep quantitative T cell receptor repertoire profiling to track responses to a trivalent subunit inactivated influenza vaccine.

Broad study findings and their caveats: The authors suggested that each seasonal influenza vaccination may recruit only a limited number of new T cells.

This clonotype was observed a handful of times. Its cognate antigen has yet to be identified. Base qualities are not recorded, but no much larger clone differs from it by a single base. The library came from RT-PCR. The instrument given in TCRdb is Illumina HiSeq 2500. TCRdb redid the processing of the public reads, applying fastp at Q25 and MiXCR, and retained in-frame beta chains. Entries are consolidated by CDR3 protein sequence, retaining the most common genes and DNA. The sample table contains 500,000 to 600,000 distinct CDR3 sequences; only one count was recorded for about 7.6% of them. The ten largest make up over 10% of the sample. The TCR comes from a man in his fifties or sixties who received an inactivated influenza vaccine. Donor details come from another sample of the same person, matched by shared clones. This material consisted of PBMCs from blood, taken about 24 months after vaccination.

The CDR3 has the sequence CSVAAEETQYF. Here is the DNA: TGCAGCGTTGCGGCAGAAGAGACCCAGTACTTC. The V and J genes are TRBV29-1 and TRBJ2-5, with no D gene named confidently. Via the germline V gene, CDR1 is SQVTM and CDR2 ANQGSEA. V lost 4 bases and J lost 3 bases; the stretch between them is 6 bases long. From its cysteine to its phenylalanine, the CDR3 spans 11 amino acids. Only the CDR3 region is kept as DNA, spanning 33 bases read in frame from base 1.